This entry is about one T cell receptor beta chain. Its antigen is as yet unknown. This sample was included in a study of OX40 agonist ivuxolimab in advanced cancers. Study-wide results and limits: At 0.1 to 3.0 mg/kg and by week 6, CD4+ and CD8+ T cells in the blood had expanded clonally.

Germline V gene data show CDR1 as LGHNA and CDR2 as YSLEER. Deletions cut 0 bases from V and 1 base from J, with 13 bases between. The CDR3 has 17 amino acids. Profiling relied on immunoSEQ multiplex PCR, and the TCRdb table lists in-frame clones only, not all of them. Seen here are about 99,000 clones, more than 95% observed once, and the top ten hold approximately 2%. The sequence derives from an adult with an advanced solid tumor such as melanoma, head and neck, liver or kidney cancer. The gene calls are TRBV4-3 and TRBJ2-1, with a weak D call TRBD2 (6 bases). This material consisted of CD4+ or CD8+ T cells sorted from blood, taken in a trial of the OX40 agonist ivuxolimab. The CDR3 DNA is TGCGCCAGCAGCCAAGATAAAGCGGGCTCTTCCTACAATGAGCAGTTCTTC. Its translation is CASSQDKAGSSYNEQFF.